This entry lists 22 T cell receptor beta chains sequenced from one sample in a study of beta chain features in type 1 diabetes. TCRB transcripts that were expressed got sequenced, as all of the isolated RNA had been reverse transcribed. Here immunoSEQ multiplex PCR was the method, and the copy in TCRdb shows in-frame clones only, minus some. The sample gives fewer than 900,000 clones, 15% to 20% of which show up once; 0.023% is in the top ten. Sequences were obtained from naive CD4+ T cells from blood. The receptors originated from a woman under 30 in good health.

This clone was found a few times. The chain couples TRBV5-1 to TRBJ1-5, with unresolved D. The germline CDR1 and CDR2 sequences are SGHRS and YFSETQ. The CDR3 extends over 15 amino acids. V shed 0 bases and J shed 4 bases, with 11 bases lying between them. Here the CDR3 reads CASSLESGVNQPQHF. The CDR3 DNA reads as TGCGCCAGCAGCTTGGAATCTGGGGTAAATCAGCCCCAGCATTTT.

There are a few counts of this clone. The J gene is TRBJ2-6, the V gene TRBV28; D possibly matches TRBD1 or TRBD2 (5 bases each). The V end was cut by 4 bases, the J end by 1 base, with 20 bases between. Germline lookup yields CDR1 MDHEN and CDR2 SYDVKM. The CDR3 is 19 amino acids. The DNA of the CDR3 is TGTGCCAGCAGTTCGCCATGGGGGACGCATGAGTCTGGGGCCAACGTCCTGACTTTC. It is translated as CASSSPWGTHESGANVLTF.

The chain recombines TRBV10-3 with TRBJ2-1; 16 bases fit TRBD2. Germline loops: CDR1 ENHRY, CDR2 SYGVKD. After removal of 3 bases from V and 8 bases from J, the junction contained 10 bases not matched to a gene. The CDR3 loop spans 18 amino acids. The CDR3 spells CAISDPGTSGRVLHEQFF. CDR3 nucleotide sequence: TGTGCCATCAGTGACCCCGGGACTAGCGGGAGGGTTCTCCATGAGCAGTTCTTC.

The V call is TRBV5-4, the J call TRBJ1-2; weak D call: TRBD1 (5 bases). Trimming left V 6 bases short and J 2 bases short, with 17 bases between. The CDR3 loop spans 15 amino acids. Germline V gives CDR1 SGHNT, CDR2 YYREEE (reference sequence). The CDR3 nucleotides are TGTGCCAGCACCCACCGGGGGGGAGGCAACTATGGCTACACCTTC. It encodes CASTHRGGGNYGYTF.

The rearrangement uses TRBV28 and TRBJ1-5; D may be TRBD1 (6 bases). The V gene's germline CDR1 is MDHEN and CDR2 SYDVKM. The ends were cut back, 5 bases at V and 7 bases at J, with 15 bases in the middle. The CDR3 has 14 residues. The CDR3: CASSLGGGDQPQHF. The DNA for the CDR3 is TGTGCCAGCAGTCTTGGAGGGGGAGACCAGCCCCAGCATTTT.

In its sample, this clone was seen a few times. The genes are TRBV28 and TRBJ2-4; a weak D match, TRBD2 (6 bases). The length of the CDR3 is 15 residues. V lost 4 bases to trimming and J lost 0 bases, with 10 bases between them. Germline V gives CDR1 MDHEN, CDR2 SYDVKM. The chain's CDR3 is CASSSAGLAKNIQYF. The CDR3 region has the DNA TGTGCCAGCAGTTCAGCGGGTCTAGCCAAAAACATTCAGTACTTC. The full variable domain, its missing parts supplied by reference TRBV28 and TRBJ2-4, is DVKVTQSSRYLVKRTGEKVFLECVQDMDHENMFWYRQDPGLGLRLIYFSYDVKMKEKGDIPEGYSVSREKKERFSLILESASTNQTSMYLCASSSAGLAKNIQYFGAGTRLSVL.

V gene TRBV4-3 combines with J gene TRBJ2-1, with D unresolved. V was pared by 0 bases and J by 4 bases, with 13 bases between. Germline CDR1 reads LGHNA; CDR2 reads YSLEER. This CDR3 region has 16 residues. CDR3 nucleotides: TGCGCCAGCAGCCAAGATGTGGATCCCGATTACAATGAGCAGTTCTTC. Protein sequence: CASSQDVDPDYNEQFF.

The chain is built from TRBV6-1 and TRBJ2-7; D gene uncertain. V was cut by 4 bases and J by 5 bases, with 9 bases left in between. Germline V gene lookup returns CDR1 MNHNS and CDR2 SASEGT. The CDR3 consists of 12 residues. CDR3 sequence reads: CASSAQFHEQYF. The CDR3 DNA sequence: TGTGCCAGCAGTGCTCAGTTCCACGAGCAGTACTTC.

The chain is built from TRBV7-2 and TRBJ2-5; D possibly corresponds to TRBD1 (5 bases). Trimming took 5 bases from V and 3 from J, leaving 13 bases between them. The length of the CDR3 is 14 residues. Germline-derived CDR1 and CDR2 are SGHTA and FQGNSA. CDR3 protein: CASSRYRSKETQYF. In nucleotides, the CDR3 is TGTGCCAGCAGCCGCTACAGGTCCAAAGAGACCCAGTACTTC.

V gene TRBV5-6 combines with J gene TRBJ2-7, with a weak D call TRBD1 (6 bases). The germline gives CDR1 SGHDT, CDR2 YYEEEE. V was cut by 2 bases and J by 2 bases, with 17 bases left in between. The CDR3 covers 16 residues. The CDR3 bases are TGTGCCAGCAGCTTATCCTTGGGACACACGCCCTACGAGCAGTACTTC. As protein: CASSLSLGHTPYEQYF.

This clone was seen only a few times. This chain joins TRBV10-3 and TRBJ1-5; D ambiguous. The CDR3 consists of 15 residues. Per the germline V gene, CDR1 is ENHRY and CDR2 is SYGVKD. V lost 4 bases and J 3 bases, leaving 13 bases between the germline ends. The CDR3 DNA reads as TGTGCCATCAGTGCTGTTGACCGAGCCAATCAGCCCCAGCATTTT. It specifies CAISAVDRANQPQHF.

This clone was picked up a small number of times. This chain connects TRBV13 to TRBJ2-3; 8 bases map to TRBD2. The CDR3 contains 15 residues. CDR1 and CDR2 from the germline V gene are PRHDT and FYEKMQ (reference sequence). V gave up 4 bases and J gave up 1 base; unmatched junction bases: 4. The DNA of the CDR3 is TGTGCCAGCAGCTCAGGGACTAGTGGCACAGATACGCAGTATTTT. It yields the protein CASSSGTSGTDTQYF.

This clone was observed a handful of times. The DNA of the CDR3 is TGTGCCAGCAGTGTCACTAGCGGGAGTCGAACAGATACGCAGTATTTT. It is translated as CASSVTSGSRTDTQYF. The chain couples TRBV13 to TRBJ2-3; 11 positions match TRBD2. V gave up 6 bases and J gave up 3 bases; unmatched junction bases: 8. The germline V gene has CDR1 PRHDT and CDR2 FYEKMQ (reference sequence). The CDR3 extends over 16 amino acids.

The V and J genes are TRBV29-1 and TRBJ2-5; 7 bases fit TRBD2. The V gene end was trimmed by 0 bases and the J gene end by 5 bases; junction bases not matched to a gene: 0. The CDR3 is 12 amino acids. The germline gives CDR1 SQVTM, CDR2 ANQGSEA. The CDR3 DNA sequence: TGCAGCGTTGAAGAACTAGCGGAGACCCAGTACTTC. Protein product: CSVEELAETQYF.

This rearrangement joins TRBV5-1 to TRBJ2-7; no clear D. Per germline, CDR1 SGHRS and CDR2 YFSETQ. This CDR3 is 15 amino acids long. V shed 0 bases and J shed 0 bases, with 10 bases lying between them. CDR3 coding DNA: TGCGCCAGCAGCTTGGAGGGCCCAGGCTCCTACGAGCAGTACTTC. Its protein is CASSLEGPGSYEQYF. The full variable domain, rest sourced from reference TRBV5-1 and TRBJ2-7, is KAGVTQTPRYLIKTRGQQVTLSCSPISGHRSVSWYQQTPGQGLQFLFEYFSETQRNKGNFPGRFSGRQFSNSRSEMNVSTLELGDSALYLCASSLEGPGSYEQYFGPGTRLTVT.

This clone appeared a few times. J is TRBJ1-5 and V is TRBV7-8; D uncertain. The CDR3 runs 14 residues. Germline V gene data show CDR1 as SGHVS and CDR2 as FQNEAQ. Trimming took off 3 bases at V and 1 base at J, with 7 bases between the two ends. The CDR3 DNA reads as TGTGCCAGCAGCTTGCGGGAGAGCAATCAGCCCCAGCATTTT. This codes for CASSLRESNQPQHF.

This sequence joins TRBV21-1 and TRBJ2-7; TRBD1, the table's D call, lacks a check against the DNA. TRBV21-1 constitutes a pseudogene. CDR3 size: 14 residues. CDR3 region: CASTPDSLSYEQYF. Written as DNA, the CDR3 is TGTGCCAGCACCCCGGACAGTTTATCCTACGAGCAGTACTTC.

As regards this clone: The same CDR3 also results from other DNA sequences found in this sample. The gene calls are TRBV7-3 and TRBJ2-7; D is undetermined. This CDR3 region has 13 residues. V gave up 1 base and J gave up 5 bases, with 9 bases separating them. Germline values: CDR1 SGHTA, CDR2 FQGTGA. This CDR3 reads CASSLSSGDEQYF. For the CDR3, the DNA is TGTGCCAGCAGCTTAAGTTCAGGAGACGAGCAGTACTTC. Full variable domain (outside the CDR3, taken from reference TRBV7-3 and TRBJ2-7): GAGVSQTPSNKVTEKGKYVELRCDPISGHTALYWYRQSLGQGPEFLIYFQGTGAADDSGLPNDRFFAVRPEGSVSTLKIQRTERGDSAVYLCASSLSSGDEQYFGPGTRLTVT.

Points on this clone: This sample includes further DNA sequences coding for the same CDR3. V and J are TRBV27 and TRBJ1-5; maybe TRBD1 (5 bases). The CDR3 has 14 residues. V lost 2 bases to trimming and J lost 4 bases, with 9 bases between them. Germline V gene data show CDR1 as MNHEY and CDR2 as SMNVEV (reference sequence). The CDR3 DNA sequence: TGTGCCAGCAGTTTACGCGAGGGGAATCAGCCCCAGCATTTT. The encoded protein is CASSLREGNQPQHF.

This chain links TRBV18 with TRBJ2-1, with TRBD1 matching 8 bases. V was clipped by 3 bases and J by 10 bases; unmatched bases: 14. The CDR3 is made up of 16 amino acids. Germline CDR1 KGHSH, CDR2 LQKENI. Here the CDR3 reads CASSPQGGQVYLEQFF. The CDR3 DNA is TGTGCCAGCTCACCCCAGGGGGGACAGGTTTACTTGGAGCAGTTCTTC.

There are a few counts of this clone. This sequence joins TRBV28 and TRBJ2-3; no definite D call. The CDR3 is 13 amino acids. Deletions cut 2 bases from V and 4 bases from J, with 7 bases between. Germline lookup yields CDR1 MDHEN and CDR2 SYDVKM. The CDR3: CASSLIDPDTQYF. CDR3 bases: TGTGCCAGCAGTTTAATTGACCCAGATACGCAGTATTTT.

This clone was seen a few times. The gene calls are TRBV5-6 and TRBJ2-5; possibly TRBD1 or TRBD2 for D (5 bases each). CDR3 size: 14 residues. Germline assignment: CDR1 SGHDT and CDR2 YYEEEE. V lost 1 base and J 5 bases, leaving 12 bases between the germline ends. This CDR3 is CASSLPGTLETQYF. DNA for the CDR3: TGTGCCAGCAGCTTGCCCGGGACCCTCGAGACCCAGTACTTC.